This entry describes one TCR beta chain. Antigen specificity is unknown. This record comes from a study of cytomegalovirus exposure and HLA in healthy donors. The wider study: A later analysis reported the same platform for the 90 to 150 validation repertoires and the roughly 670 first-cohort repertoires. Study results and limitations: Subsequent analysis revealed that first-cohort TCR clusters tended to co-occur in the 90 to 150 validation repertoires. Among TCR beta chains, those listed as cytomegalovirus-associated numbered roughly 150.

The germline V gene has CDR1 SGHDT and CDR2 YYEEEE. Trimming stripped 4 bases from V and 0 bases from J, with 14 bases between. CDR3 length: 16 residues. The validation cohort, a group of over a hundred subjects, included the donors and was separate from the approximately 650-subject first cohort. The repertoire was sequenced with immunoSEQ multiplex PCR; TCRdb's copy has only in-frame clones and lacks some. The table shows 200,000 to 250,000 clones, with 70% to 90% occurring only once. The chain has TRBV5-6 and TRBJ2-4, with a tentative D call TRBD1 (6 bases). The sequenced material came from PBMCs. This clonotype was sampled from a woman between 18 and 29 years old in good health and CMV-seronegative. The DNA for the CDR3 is TGTGCCAGCAGCATCGACAGGTTCATAGCCAAAAACATTCAGTACTTC. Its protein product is CASSIDRFIAKNIQYF.